Sequencing of this T cell receptor beta chain was carried out in a study of regulatory T cells in long-lasting Graves disease. Across the study: Graves' patients with a new diagnosis had received antithyroid drugs under 3 months. Study-level points and caveats: There was favoring of TRBV28, TRBJ1-2 and TRBJ2-5 in persistent disease.

Investigators prepared the TCR beta libraries by applying iRepertoire HTBI primers and Arm-PCR of CDR3 regions. Original methodology: Sample data revealed approximately 56 TRBV and 14 TRBJ segments. TCRdb processed the multiplex PCR reads anew with MiXCR; each CDR3 protein has one entry. The V and J calls and clone size come from TCRdb's table, not from the authors' own analysis. Of about 440,000 distinct CDR3 sequences listed, about 15% were seen once; the top ten hold approximately 16%. This clonotype has more than one count but fewer than ten. Its target is unknown. From germline, CDR1 is SGHVS and CDR2 FQNEAQ. V shed 1 base and J shed 13 bases, with 10 bases lying between them. The CDR3 is 11 residues long. Specified time point: newly diagnosed GD, antithyroid drugs for less than 3 months. There was RNA extracted from PBMCs, and the TCR library was made from it. These data were also reused for a study on T cells in Graves' hyperthyroidism and ophthalmopathy. That paper notes: Carried out on the TCR CDR3, a first-round RT-PCR used the HTBI primer set.

The chain carries TRBV7-8 and TRBJ1-1; D unclear. Sample: peripheral blood mononuclear cells (PBMCs), taken at new diagnosis, from a patient treated with antithyroid drugs. The sequence came from a woman in her 30s with Graves disease. CDR3 protein: CASSLGTRDFF. The CDR3 DNA follows: TGTGCCAGCAGCTTAGGGACTAGGGATTTCTTT.